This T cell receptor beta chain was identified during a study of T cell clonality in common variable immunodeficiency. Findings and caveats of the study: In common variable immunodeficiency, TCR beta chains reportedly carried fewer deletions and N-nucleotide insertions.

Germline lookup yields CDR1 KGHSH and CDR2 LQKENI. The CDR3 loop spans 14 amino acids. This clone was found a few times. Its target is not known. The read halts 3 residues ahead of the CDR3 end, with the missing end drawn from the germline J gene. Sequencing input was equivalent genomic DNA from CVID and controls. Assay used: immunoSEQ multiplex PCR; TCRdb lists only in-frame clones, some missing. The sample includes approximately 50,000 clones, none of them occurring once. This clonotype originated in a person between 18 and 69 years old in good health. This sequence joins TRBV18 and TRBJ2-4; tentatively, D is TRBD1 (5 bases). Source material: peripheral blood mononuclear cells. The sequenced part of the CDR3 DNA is TGTGCCAGCTCACCAGTCCAGGGCGGCTATGGT. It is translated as CASSPVQGGYG. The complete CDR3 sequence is CASSPVQGGYGQYF.